The rows below give T cell receptor beta chains drawn from one sample of a study of sequential checkpoint blockade in melanoma. Assay: immunoSEQ multiplex PCR; the TCRdb copy retains only in-frame clones and omits some. Counted here are 30,000 to 45,000 clones, roughly 88% occurring once; the ten biggest clones make up around 12%. Sequencing used CD8+ T cells sorted from blood (inferred from file names), obtained from a patient given nivolumab and ipilimumab in sequence. These receptors all stem from a human donor with melanoma. Both conserved end residues are part of each CDR3. The D gene is left open where the match is weak. Rows give clone size only sometimes, using once, few, many, or a class for an expanded clone.

d_gene	v_gene	j_gene	abundance	CDR3aa	CDR3nt
TRBD1	TRBV14	TRBJ2-5	-	CASSQVRDRGETQYF	TGTGCCAGCAGCCAAGTTCGGGACAGGGGAGAGACCCAGTACTTC
-	TRBV7-9	TRBJ1-4	few	CASSLATDGEKLFF	TGTGCCAGCAGCTTAGCGACCGACGGGGAAAAACTGTTTTTT
TRBD2	TRBV9	TRBJ2-7	once	CASSGLGLSEQYF	TGTGCCAGCTCCGGACTAGGGCTCAGCGAGCAGTACTTC
TRBD2	TRBV19	TRBJ2-1	-	CASSSTSGSANEQFF	TGTGCCAGTAGTTCTACTAGCGGGAGTGCCAATGAGCAGTTCTTC
TRBD2	TRBV5-1	TRBJ2-1	-	CASSSGMKDEQFF	TGCGCCAGCAGCAGCGGGATGAAGGATGAGCAGTTCTTC
TRBD1	TRBV6-5	TRBJ1-5	-	CASSSAKGADNQPQHF	TGTGCCAGCAGTTCCGCCAAGGGGGCCGACAATCAGCCCCAGCATTTT
TRBD1	TRBV28	TRBJ2-7	-	CASSLDRGREQYF	TGTGCCAGCAGTCTGGACAGGGGGCGTGAGCAGTACTTC
TRBD1	TRBV9	TRBJ1-2	-	CASSGGQGGHYGYTF	TGTGCCAGCAGCGGGGGACAGGGAGGGCACTATGGCTACACCTTC
-	TRBV4-1	TRBJ2-5	-	CASSQGPTGQETQYF	TGCGCCAGCAGCCAAGGACCCACAGGCCAAGAGACCCAGTACTTC
-	TRBV27	TRBJ2-5	-	CASSVYFQETQYF	TGTGCCAGCAGTGTGTATTTCCAAGAGACCCAGTACTTC
-	TRBV7-3	TRBJ2-1	-	CASSLARGEQFF	TGTGCCAGCAGCTTAGCCCGAGGTGAGCAGTTCTTC
-	TRBV6-5	TRBJ2-2	-	CASSYSPGKYAGELFF	TGTGCCAGCAGTTACTCCCCAGGAAAGTACGCCGGGGAGCTGTTTTTT
-	TRBV19	TRBJ2-2	-	CASRRVTGELFF	TGTGCCAGTAGGAGGGTAACCGGGGAGCTGTTTTTT
-	TRBV6-6	TRBJ2-5	-	CASSTLGGGPQETQYF	TGTGCCAGCAGTACCCTCGGAGGGGGCCCCCAAGAGACCCAGTACTTC
TRBD2	TRBV6-4	TRBJ2-1	-	CASSRPASGNEQFF	TGTGCCAGCAGCCGACCGGCTAGCGGCAATGAGCAGTTCTTC
-	TRBV7-3	TRBJ1-2	-	CASSLRAGYGYTF	TGTGCCAGCAGCTTAAGGGCGGGGTATGGCTACACCTTC
-	TRBV19	TRBJ1-5	-	CASSISTGAYSNQPQHF	TGTGCCAGTAGTATCTCAACAGGAGCATATAGCAATCAGCCCCAGCATTTT
-	TRBV5-4	TRBJ2-1	-	CASSLEAGTSNEQFF	TGTGCCAGCAGCTTGGAGGCAGGAACTAGCAATGAGCAGTTCTTC
TRBD2	TRBV27	TRBJ2-6	-	CASSLFAGVLSGANVLTF	TGTGCCAGCAGTTTATTCGCGGGAGTATTGTCTGGGGCCAACGTCCTGACTTTC
-	TRBV19	TRBJ1-1	-	CASSTGVASGDTEAFF	TGTGCCAGTAGTACTGGGGTGGCCTCGGGGGACACTGAAGCTTTCTTT
-	TRBV7-8	TRBJ1-3	-	CASSLGQGLGNTIYF	TGTGCCAGCAGCTTAGGTCAGGGATTAGGAAACACCATATATTTT
-	TRBV30	TRBJ2-7	-	CAWEPGSPYEQYF	TGTGCCTGGGAGCCGGGATCACCCTACGAGCAGTACTTC
TRBD1	TRBV7-9	TRBJ2-7	-	CASSSQGAEQYF	TGTGCCAGCAGCTCACAGGGGGCCGAGCAGTACTTC
TRBD1	TRBV6-1	TRBJ2-7	-	CASTPTGPVYEQYF	TGTGCCAGCACCCCGACAGGGCCGGTCTACGAGCAGTACTTC
TRBD1	TRBV7-9	TRBJ1-1	-	CASSLYTGGITEAFF	TGTGCCAGCAGCCTGTATACAGGGGGCATCACTGAAGCTTTCTTT
-	TRBV7-9	TRBJ1-2	few	CASSSLYGYTF	TGTGCCAGCAGCTCTCTTTATGGCTACACCTTC
-	TRBV6-1	TRBJ2-7	-	CASSEGSGPYEQYF	TGTGCCAGCAGTGAAGGGAGCGGCCCCTACGAGCAGTACTTC
-	TRBV6-6	TRBJ1-2	-	CASDGQPPGYTF	TGTGCCAGCGATGGACAGCCCCCTGGCTACACCTTC
-	TRBV15	TRBJ1-1	-	CATSRDHGNTEAFF	TGTGCCACCAGCAGAGATCACGGGAACACTGAAGCTTTCTTT
TRBD1	TRBV7-6	TRBJ2-5	once	CASSLDIPRDSGETQYF	TGTGCCAGCAGCTTAGATATACCCCGGGACAGTGGGGAGACCCAGTACTTC
-	TRBV6-5	TRBJ2-7	-	CASSYGSGTYEQYF	TGTGCCAGCAGTTACGGTAGCGGAACCTACGAGCAGTACTTC
TRBD2	TRBV30	TRBJ2-2	-	CAWSNTRPRTSEVWNTGELFF	TGTGCCTGGAGCAACACCCGGCCTAGGACTAGCGAAGTTTGGAACACCGGGGAGCTGTTTTTT
-	TRBV27	TRBJ2-3	once	CASSLSAPPAQTLDGTDTQYF	TGTGCCAGCAGTTTATCGGCCCCCCCGGCACAGACGCTCGACGGCACAGATACGCAGTATTTT
TRBD1	TRBV13	TRBJ1-2	-	CASSLGDREHFYGYTF	TGTGCCAGCAGCTTAGGGGACAGGGAACATTTCTATGGCTACACCTTC
-	TRBV5-4	TRBJ2-7	-	CASSSSYSYEQYF	TGTGCCAGCAGCTCCTCGTACAGCTACGAGCAGTACTTC
-	TRBV5-1	TRBJ2-1	-	CASSFSPLRQTYNEQFF	TGCGCCAGCAGCTTTTCTCCCCTTAGACAGACCTACAATGAGCAGTTCTTC
TRBD1	TRBV2	TRBJ2-7	-	CASSDPRDSSYEQYF	TGTGCCAGCAGTGACCCCCGGGACAGCTCCTACGAGCAGTACTTC
-	TRBV18	TRBJ1-2	few	CASSLGRVNGYTF	TGTGCCAGCTCTCTGGGGAGGGTTAACGGCTACACCTTC
TRBD2	TRBV15	TRBJ2-1	-	CATSGGGLAGVVPYNEQFF	TGTGCCACCAGCGGGGGGGGACTAGCGGGAGTCGTTCCCTACAATGAGCAGTTCTTC
-	TRBV6-1	TRBJ2-1	-	CASDTGLAFYNEQFF	TGTGCCAGTGATACAGGGTTGGCCTTCTACAATGAGCAGTTCTTC
TRBD1	TRBV4-3	TRBJ2-1	-	CASSSGGMWEQFF	TGCGCCAGCAGCTCAGGGGGTATGTGGGAGCAGTTCTTC
-	TRBV5-1	TRBJ2-7	-	CASSRPESSSDEQYF	TGCGCCAGCAGCCGTCCAGAGTCTAGCTCCGACGAGCAGTACTTC
-	TRBV6-1	TRBJ1-1	-	CASSDWPTEAFF	TGTGCCAGCAGTGACTGGCCCACTGAAGCTTTCTTT
-	TRBV28	TRBJ1-1	-	CASRVDRQNTEAFF	TGTGCCAGCAGGGTTGACAGGCAGAACACTGAAGCTTTCTTT
-	TRBV19	TRBJ1-2	few	CASSEYYGYTF	TGTGCCAGTAGCGAGTACTATGGCTACACCTTC
TRBD1	TRBV7-3	TRBJ2-1	-	CASSSTGVLYNEQFF	TGTGCCAGCAGCTCGACAGGGGTCCTCTACAATGAGCAGTTCTTC
-	TRBV7-2	TRBJ1-1	-	CASSHSTANTEAFF	TGTGCCAGCAGCCACTCGACAGCGAACACTGAAGCTTTCTTT